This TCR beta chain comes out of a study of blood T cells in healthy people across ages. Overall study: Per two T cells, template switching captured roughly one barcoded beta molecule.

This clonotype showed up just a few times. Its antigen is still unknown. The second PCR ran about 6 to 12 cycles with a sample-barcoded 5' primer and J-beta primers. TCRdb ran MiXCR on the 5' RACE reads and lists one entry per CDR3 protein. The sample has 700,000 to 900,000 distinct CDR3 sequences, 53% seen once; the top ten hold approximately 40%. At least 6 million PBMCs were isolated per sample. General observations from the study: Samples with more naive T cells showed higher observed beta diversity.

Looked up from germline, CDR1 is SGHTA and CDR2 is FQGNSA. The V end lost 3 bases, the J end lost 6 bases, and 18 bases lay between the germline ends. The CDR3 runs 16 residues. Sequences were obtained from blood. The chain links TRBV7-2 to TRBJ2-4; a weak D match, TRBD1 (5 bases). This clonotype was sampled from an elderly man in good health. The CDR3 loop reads CASSFSPDGRGNIQYF. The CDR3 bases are TGTGCCAGCAGCTTTAGTCCCGATGGAAGGGGAAACATTCAGTACTTC.